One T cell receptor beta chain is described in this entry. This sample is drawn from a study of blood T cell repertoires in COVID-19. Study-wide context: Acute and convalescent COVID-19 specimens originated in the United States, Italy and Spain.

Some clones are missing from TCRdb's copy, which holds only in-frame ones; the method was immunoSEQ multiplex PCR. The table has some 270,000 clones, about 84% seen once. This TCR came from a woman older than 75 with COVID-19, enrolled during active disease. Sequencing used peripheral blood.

CDR3 bases: TGTGCCAGCAGCTCTCTCTACGAGCAGTACTTC. It specifies CASSSLYEQYF. The chain carries TRBV6-5 and TRBJ2-7, with D unresolved. CDR1 is MNHEY, CDR2 SVGAGI, per germline. Deletions cut 6 bases from V and 3 bases from J, with 6 bases between. This CDR3 contains 11 residues.